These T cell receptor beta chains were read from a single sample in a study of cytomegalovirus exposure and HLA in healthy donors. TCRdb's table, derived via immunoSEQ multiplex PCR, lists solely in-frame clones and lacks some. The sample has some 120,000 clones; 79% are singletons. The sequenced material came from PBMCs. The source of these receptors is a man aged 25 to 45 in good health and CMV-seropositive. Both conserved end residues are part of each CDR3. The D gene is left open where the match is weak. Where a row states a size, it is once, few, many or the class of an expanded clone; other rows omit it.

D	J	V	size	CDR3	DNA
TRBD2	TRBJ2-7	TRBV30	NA	CAWSVPGGTDYEQYF	TGTGCCTGGAGTGTACCGGGGGGGACGGACTACGAGCAGTACTTC
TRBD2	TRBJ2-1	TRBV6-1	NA	CASSEASGGAYNEQFF	TGTGCCAGCAGTGAAGCTAGCGGGGGGGCCTACAATGAGCAGTTCTTC
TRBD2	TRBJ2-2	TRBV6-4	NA	CASSEAGGTGELFF	TGTGCCAGCAGTGAAGCGGGGGGCACCGGGGAGCTGTTTTTT
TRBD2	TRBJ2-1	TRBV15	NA	CATSRDLAGGPVNEQFF	TGTGCCACCAGCAGAGATCTAGCGGGGGGGCCTGTCAATGAGCAGTTCTTC
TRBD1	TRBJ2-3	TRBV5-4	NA	CASSGPGQTTDTQYF	TGTGCCAGCAGCGGACCGGGACAGACCACAGATACGCAGTATTTT
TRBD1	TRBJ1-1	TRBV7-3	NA	CASSMTGGTEAFF	TGTGCCAGCAGCATGACAGGGGGCACTGAAGCTTTCTTT
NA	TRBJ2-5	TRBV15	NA	CATLGHTEETQYF	TGTGCCACCCTAGGACATACCGAAGAGACCCAGTACTTC
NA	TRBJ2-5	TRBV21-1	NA	CASSRDRSQETQYF	TGTGCCAGCAGCCGGGACAGGTCGCAAGAGACCCAGTACTTC
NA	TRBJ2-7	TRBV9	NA	CASSVDAGAEGVGQYF	TGTGCCAGCAGCGTAGATGCGGGGGCGGAGGGCGTCGGGCAGTACTTC
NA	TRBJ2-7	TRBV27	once	CASRKRRAYEQYF	TGTGCCAGCAGGAAGAGGAGAGCCTACGAGCAGTACTTC
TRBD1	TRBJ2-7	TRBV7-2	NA	CASTQGAREQYF	TGTGCCAGCACACAGGGGGCGCGAGAGCAGTACTTC
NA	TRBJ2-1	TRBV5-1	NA	CASSLVKPTYNEQFF	TGCGCCAGCAGCTTGGTGAAGCCAACGTACAATGAGCAGTTCTTC
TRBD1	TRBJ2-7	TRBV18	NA	CASSRQGDLLDEQYF	TGTGCCAGCTCACGACAGGGGGACCTTCTTGACGAGCAGTACTTC
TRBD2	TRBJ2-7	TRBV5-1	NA	CASSLEPIGTSGRYFDEQYF	TGCGCCAGCAGCTTGGAGCCAATAGGGACTAGCGGGAGGTACTTCGACGAGCAGTACTTC
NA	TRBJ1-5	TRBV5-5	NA	CASSLPGSVPQHF	TGTGCCAGCAGCTTACCAGGATCCGTACCCCAGCATTTT
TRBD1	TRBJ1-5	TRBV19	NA	CASRDRGSIRNQPQHF	TGTGCCAGCCGGGACAGGGGGTCTATTCGCAATCAGCCCCAGCATTTT
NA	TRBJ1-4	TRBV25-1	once	CASSDDGGTDEKLFF	TGTGCCAGCAGTGATGACGGGGGAACGGATGAAAAACTGTTTTTT
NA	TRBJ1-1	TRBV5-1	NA	CASSLEPGAGTEAFF	TGCGCCAGCAGCTTGGAGCCGGGAGCGGGCACTGAAGCTTTCTTT
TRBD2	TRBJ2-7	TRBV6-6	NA	CASSRQTSGSSYEQYF	TGTGCCAGCAGCCGACAGACTAGCGGGAGCTCCTACGAGCAGTACTTC
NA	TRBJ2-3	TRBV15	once	CATSRDTRTDTQYF	TGTGCCACCAGCCGGGACACCCGCACAGATACGCAGTATTTT
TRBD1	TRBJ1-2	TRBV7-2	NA	CASTFTGDYGYTF	TGTGCCAGCACCTTTACAGGGGACTATGGCTACACCTTC
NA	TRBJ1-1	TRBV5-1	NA	CASSFEGLGAFF	TGCGCCAGCAGCTTCGAGGGACTGGGGGCTTTCTTT
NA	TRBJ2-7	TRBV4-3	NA	CASSQDRQDYEQYF	TGCGCCAGCAGCCAAGATCGGCAGGATTACGAGCAGTACTTC
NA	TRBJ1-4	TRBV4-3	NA	CASSLTGPNEKLFF	TGCGCCAGCAGCCTTACAGGGCCTAATGAAAAACTGTTTTTT
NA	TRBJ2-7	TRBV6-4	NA	CASSEQGGSYEQHF	TGTGCCAGCAGTGAACAGGGCGGGTCCTACGAGCAGCACTTC
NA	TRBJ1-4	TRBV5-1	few	CASSFGQGIEKLFF	TGCGCCAGCAGCTTTGGCCAGGGGATCGAAAAACTGTTTTTT
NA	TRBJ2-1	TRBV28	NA	CASLKSGYEQFF	TGTGCCAGCCTTAAGAGCGGGTATGAGCAGTTCTTC
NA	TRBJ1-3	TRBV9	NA	CASSPLDSPLGNTIYF	TGTGCCAGCAGCCCCCTGGACAGCCCGTTAGGAAACACCATATATTTT
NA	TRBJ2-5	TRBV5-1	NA	CASSLGFLASPQTQYF	TGCGCCAGCAGCTTGGGATTTCTGGCTAGCCCACAGACCCAGTACTTC
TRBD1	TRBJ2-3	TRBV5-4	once	CASSLAQGGTDTQYF	TGTGCCAGCAGCTTGGCACAGGGGGGTACAGATACGCAGTATTTT
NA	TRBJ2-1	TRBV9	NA	CASSVASGGIPGDEQFF	TGTGCCAGCAGCGTAGCTTCGGGCGGGATCCCTGGGGATGAGCAGTTCTTC